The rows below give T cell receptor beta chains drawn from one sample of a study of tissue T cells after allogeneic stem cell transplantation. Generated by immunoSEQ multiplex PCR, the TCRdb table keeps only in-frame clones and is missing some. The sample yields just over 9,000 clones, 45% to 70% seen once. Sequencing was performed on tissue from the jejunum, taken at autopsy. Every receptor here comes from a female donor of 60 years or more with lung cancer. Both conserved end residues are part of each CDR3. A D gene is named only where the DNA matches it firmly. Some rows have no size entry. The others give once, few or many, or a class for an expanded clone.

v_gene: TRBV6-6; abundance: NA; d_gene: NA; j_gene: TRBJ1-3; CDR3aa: CASRSLGGARGNTIYF; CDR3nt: TGTGCCAGCAGATCACTCGGGGGGGCAAGAGGAAACACCATATATTTT
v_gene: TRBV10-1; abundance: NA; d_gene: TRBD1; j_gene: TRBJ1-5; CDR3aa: CASSESGGGYNQPQHF; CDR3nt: TGCGCCAGCAGTGAGTCAGGAGGGGGCTACAATCAGCCCCAGCATTTT
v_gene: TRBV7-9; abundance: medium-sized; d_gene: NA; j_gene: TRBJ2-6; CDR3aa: CATNPGSGANVLTF; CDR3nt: TGTGCCACCAACCCGGGCTCTGGGGCCAACGTCCTGACTTTC
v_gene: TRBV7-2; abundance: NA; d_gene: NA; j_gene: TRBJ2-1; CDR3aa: CASSPRTYGEQFF; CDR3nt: TGTGCCAGCAGCCCCCGGACGTACGGTGAGCAGTTCTTC
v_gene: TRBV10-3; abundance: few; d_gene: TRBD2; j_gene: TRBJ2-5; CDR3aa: CAISDSGTSGQETQYF; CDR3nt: TGTGCCATCAGTGATTCCGGGACTAGCGGCCAAGAGACCCAGTACTTC
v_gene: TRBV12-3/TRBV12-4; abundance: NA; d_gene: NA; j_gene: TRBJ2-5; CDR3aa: CASSLQGQETQYF; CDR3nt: TGTGCCAGCAGTTTGCAGGGTCAAGAGACCCAGTACTTC
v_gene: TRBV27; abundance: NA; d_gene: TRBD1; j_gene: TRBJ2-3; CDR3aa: CASRPGTGLSTDTQYF; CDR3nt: TGTGCCAGCAGACCTGGGACAGGGCTGAGCACAGATACGCAGTATTTT
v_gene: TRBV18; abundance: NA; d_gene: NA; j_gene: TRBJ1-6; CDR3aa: CASSTGPAARSPLHF; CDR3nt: TGTGCCAGCTCAACCGGACCCGCAGCGCGATCACCCCTCCACTTT
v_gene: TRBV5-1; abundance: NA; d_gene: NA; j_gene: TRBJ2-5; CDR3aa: CASSLSGRQKETQYF; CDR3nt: TGCGCCAGCAGCTTGTCGGGACGGCAAAAAGAGACCCAGTACTTC
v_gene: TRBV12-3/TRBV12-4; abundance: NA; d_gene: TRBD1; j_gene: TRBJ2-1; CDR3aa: CASSLRDREFF; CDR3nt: TGTGCCAGCAGTCTCCGGGACAGGGAGTTCTTC
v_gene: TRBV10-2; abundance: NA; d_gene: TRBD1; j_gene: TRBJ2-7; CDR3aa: CASSDPRDRGSYEQYF; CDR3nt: TGCGCCAGCAGTGATCCCCGGGACAGGGGATCCTACGAGCAGTACTTC